Below are 19 T cell receptor beta chains sequenced from a single sample in a study of blood T cells in healthy people across ages. A second roughly 6 to 11 cycle PCR used barcoded and J-beta primers. One entry per CDR3 protein results from TCRdb running MiXCR on the 5' RACE reads. Of approximately 780,000 distinct CDR3 sequences in the sample, roughly 25% were seen once. These same records also appear under a second study, on T cells of mothers and their children.

The sequenced sample consisted of blood. All receptors derive from a boy aged 5 to 17 in good health.

This clonotype was observed a handful of times. The genes are TRBV11-2 and TRBJ2-5; D may be TRBD1 or TRBD2 (5 bases each). Germline V lookup: CDR1 SGHAT, CDR2 FQNNGV. V lost 1 base and J 7 bases, leaving 13 bases between the germline ends. The CDR3 sequence is 14 residues long. Here the CDR3 reads CASSLVRGVGTQYF. In nucleotides, the CDR3 is TGTGCCAGCAGCTTAGTGCGAGGGGTAGGGACCCAGTACTTC.

This clonotype has a handful of counts. This rearrangement joins TRBV10-3 to TRBJ2-7; 8 bases are a match to TRBD1. This CDR3 comprises 18 residues. CDR1 ENHRY and CDR2 SYGVKD come from the germline V gene. V trimming: 5 bases; J trimming: 3 bases; junction bases outside the gene matches: 18. This chain's CDR3 is CAISQASGGLSGYYEQYF. CDR3 bases: TGTGCCATCAGTCAAGCTTCAGGGGGCCTCTCGGGCTACTACGAGCAGTACTTC.

This clonotype was seen only a few times. This chain joins TRBV10-3 and TRBJ2-5; D call uncertain. The CDR3 has 13 residues. Germline V gene lookup returns CDR1 ENHRY and CDR2 SYGVKD. The ends were cut back, 4 bases at V and 5 bases at J, with 11 bases in the middle. The CDR3 sequence: CAISGTVRETQYF. DNA of the CDR3: TGTGCCATCAGTGGGACGGTGAGGGAGACCCAGTACTTC.

As to this clonotype: This is likely a read error, given that the CDR3 carries no conserved phenylalanine or tryptophan at its end. This rearrangement joins TRBV5-1 to TRBJ1-2; 8 bases are a match to TRBD1. After removal of 4 bases from V and 4 bases from J, the junction contained 3 bases not matched to a gene. This CDR3 contains 13 residues. Germline V CDR1 and CDR2: SGHRS, YFSETQ. The CDR3 protein is CASSLDRVYGYTL. CDR3 nucleotide sequence: TGCGCCAGCAGCCTGGACAGGGTCTATGGCTACACCCTC.

A few counts support this clonotype. The chain links TRBV7-3 to TRBJ2-3; 9 bases are shared with TRBD2. Germline CDR1 reads SGHTA; CDR2 reads FQGTGA. The CDR3 is 16 amino acids. The J segment lost 0 bases and the V segment lost 5 bases, leaving 6 bases of the junction unmatched. The CDR3 region is CASSPRAGGSTDTQYF. CDR3 nucleotides: TGTGCCAGCAGCCCCCGAGCGGGGGGAAGCACAGATACGCAGTATTTT.

The chain has TRBV2 and TRBJ1-2, with D possibly TRBD1 on 6 matching bases. Germline V gives CDR1 SNHLY, CDR2 FYNNEI. Trimming stripped 7 bases from V and 2 bases from J, with 17 bases between. The CDR3 contains 15 residues. The CDR3 sequence is CASTPSGAGNYGYTF. DNA for the CDR3: TGTGCCAGCACCCCCTCAGGGGCCGGGAACTATGGCTACACCTTC. The whole variable domain, remainder taken from reference TRBV2 and TRBJ1-2, is EPEVTQTPSHQVTQMGQEVILRCVPISNHLYFYWYRQILGQKVEFLVSFYNNEISEKSEIFDDQFSVERPDGSNFTLKIRSTKLEDSAMYFCASTPSGAGNYGYTFGSGTRLTVV.

This clonotype was counted a few times. J is TRBJ2-3 and V is TRBV11-2; perhaps TRBD1 as D (5 bases). Germline CDR1 SGHAT, CDR2 FQNNGV. V lost 1 base and J 0 bases, leaving 11 bases between the germline ends. This CDR3 contains 16 residues. As DNA, the CDR3 is TGTGCCAGCAGCTTAGGCAGGGCCTATAGCACAGATACGCAGTATTTT. Translation gives CASSLGRAYSTDTQYF.

The V and J genes are TRBV27 and TRBJ2-4; D is unclear. Germline-derived CDR1 and CDR2 are MNHEY and SMNVEV (reference sequence). The CDR3 covers 14 residues. V lost 2 bases, J lost 6 bases, and 11 bases lay in between. The CDR3 loop is CASSLLPTGNIQYF. The CDR3 DNA is TGTGCCAGCAGTTTACTCCCGACGGGAAACATTCAGTACTTC.

The chain has TRBV6-5 and TRBJ2-4; D possibly corresponds to TRBD2 (6 bases). V gave up 2 bases and J gave up 7 bases, with 12 bases separating them. This CDR3 comprises 14 residues. CDR1 and CDR2 from the germline V gene are MNHEY and SVGAGI. CDR3: CASSYAKGRNIQYF. The DNA of the CDR3 is TGTGCCAGCAGTTACGCCAAGGGGAGGAACATTCAGTACTTC.

CDR3 sequence (DNA): TGCGCCAGCAGCTCAGGACAGAGTGGGGTCTACGAGCAGTACTTC. It specifies CASSSGQSGVYEQYF. The chain links TRBV5-1 to TRBJ2-7; D is possibly TRBD1 (6 bases). V was shortened by 3 bases and J by 3 bases, with 16 bases between the two germline ends. The length of the CDR3 is 15 residues. Per the germline V gene, CDR1 is SGHRS and CDR2 is YFSETQ.

The rearrangement links TRBV2 to TRBJ2-7; no firm D call. The germline V gene encodes CDR1 SNHLY and CDR2 FYNNEI. The CDR3 covers 14 residues. V dropped 2 bases and J dropped 0 bases, with 8 bases sitting between them. DNA of the CDR3: TGTGCCAGCAGTGAATCCCCCAGCTCCTACGAGCAGTACTTC. Protein product: CASSESPSSYEQYF.

The CDR3 nucleotides are TGTGCCTGGAAGCCCTTGGGGGCCAACGTCCTGACTTTC. Translation gives CAWKPLGANVLTF. This chain uses TRBV30 with TRBJ2-6; D uncertain. This CDR3 has 13 residues. CDR1 and CDR2 (germline): GTSNPN, SVGIG (reference sequence). V lost 4 bases and J lost 4, with 8 bases in between.

This clonotype has a handful of counts. The chain employs TRBV28 and TRBJ2-7; D is possibly TRBD1 (6 bases). CDR1 and CDR2 from the germline V gene are MDHEN and SYDVKM. V was shortened by 10 bases and J by 3 bases, with 25 bases between the two germline ends. The CDR3 is made up of 16 amino acids. CDR3 sequence reads: CATRTWVGDTYYEQYF. The DNA for the CDR3 is TGTGCCACTAGAACATGGGTTGGGGACACGTACTACGAGCAGTACTTC.

CDR3 region: CASSYSFRTSGGSYNEQFF. CDR3 DNA: TGTGCCAGCAGTTACTCTTTTAGGACTAGCGGGGGGAGCTACAATGAGCAGTTCTTC. The chain joins TRBV6-2 or TRBV6-3 to TRBJ2-1, with 14 positions matching TRBD2. The CDR3 consists of 19 residues. CDR1 and CDR2 from the germline V gene are MNHEY and SVGEGT. The ends lost 0 bases at V and 3 bases at J; junction bases unmatched: 7.

This chain uses TRBV12-3 or TRBV12-4 with TRBJ2-3; D remains ambiguous. This CDR3 is 15 amino acids long. Trimming stripped 3 bases from V and 0 bases from J, with 10 bases between. The CDR3 DNA follows: TGTGCCAGCAGTTTGTGGCAGGACAGCACAGATACGCAGTATTTT. It specifies CASSLWQDSTDTQYF.

The chain employs TRBV20-1 and TRBJ2-1, with 8 bases lining up with TRBD1. Trimming removed 4 bases from V and 3 bases from J; junction bases left unmatched: 5. This CDR3 contains 14 residues. Germline-derived CDR1 and CDR2 are DFQATT and SNEGSKA (reference sequence). The CDR3 is CSATGTGNYNEQFF. In DNA, the CDR3 is TGCAGTGCTACCGGGACAGGAAACTACAATGAGCAGTTCTTC.

The chain carries TRBV7-3 and TRBJ1-2; D may be TRBD1 (5 bases). The V end was cut by 2 bases, the J end by 8 bases, with 18 bases between. Germline loops: CDR1 SGHTA, CDR2 FQGTGA. The CDR3 has 15 amino acids. The CDR3 here is CASSLGPTPGGGYTF. The CDR3 DNA sequence: TGTGCCAGCAGCTTAGGCCCCACCCCCGGGGGAGGCTACACCTTC. Supplemented by reference TRBV7-3 and TRBJ1-2, the full variable domain reads GAGVSQTPSNKVTEKGKYVELRCDPISGHTALYWYRQSLGQGPEFLIYFQGTGAADDSGLPNDRFFAVRPEGSVSTLKIQRTERGDSAVYLCASSLGPTPGGGYTFGSGTRLTVV.

As DNA, the CDR3 is TGCAGCGTTGAGCAGCGGGGGGGCGCCGAGCAGTACTTC. Translation gives CSVEQRGGAEQYF. The chain recombines TRBV29-1 with TRBJ2-7; 10 positions match TRBD2. The length of the CDR3 is 13 residues. Germline V gene lookup returns CDR1 SQVTM and CDR2 ANQGSEA. Trimming at V came to 3 bases and at J to 6 bases, leaving 5 bases not matched to a gene.

The V gene is TRBV20-1, the J gene TRBJ2-3; 8 nucleotides line up with TRBD2. This CDR3 is built from 14 residues. The V gene's germline CDR1 is DFQATT and CDR2 SNEGSKA (reference sequence). J gave up 0 bases and V 6 bases, and 5 bases lay outside the gene matches. CDR3: CSARGGTSTDTQYF. The CDR3 DNA follows: TGCAGTGCCCGCGGGGGGACTAGCACAGATACGCAGTATTTT.